These 13 T cell receptor beta chains were all obtained from the same sample, sequenced in a study of vaccination effects on CD4 cells after COVID-19. No antigen has been assigned to these receptors. Measured with immunoSEQ multiplex PCR; TCRdb has only the in-frame clones, and not every one. In the table there are 30,000 to 35,000 clones, roughly 75% of which are singletons. Isolation of CD4+ T cells took place after approximately 10 days of culture. This individual tested PCR-positive for SARS-CoV-2 infection between March and December 2020. Either the mRNA-1273 or the BNT162b2 vaccine was given to participants as two doses. The sequencing here drew on CD4+ T cells from PBMCs cultured without peptide, taken after COVID-19 vaccination. Source of these receptors: a human donor who had a prior SARS-CoV-2 infection.

V is TRBV10-3 and J is TRBJ1-1; TRBD1 matches at 8 bases. Germline V gene lookup returns CDR1 ENHRY and CDR2 SYGVKD. CDR3 size: 14 residues. V was clipped by 2 bases and J by 6 bases; unmatched bases: 5. The CDR3 loop is CAISETTGVPEAFF. In nucleotides, the CDR3 is TGTGCCATCAGTGAGACGACAGGGGTCCCTGAAGCTTTCTTT.

The chain carries TRBV7-3 and TRBJ2-2, with TRBD2 matching over 10 bases. Germline V CDR1 and CDR2: SGHTA, FQGTGA. Unmatched junction bases numbered 4, after V lost 4 bases and J lost 2 bases. The CDR3 spans 16 residues. CDR3 nucleotides: TGTGCCAGCAGCTCGTGGACTAGCGGAAACACCGGGGAGCTGTTTTTT. Residues: CASSSWTSGNTGELFF. The variable domain in full, completed from reference TRBV7-3 and TRBJ2-2, reads GAGVSQTPSNKVTEKGKYVELRCDPISGHTALYWYRQSLGQGPEFLIYFQGTGAADDSGLPNDRFFAVRPEGSVSTLKIQRTERGDSAVYLCASSSWTSGNTGELFFGEGSRLTVL.

This clone was seen a few times. This chain uses TRBV4-2 with TRBJ2-5; 7 bases map to TRBD1. V was pared by 3 bases and J by 0 bases, with 1 base of the junction left unmatched. The CDR3 has 14 amino acids. CDR1 LGHNA and CDR2 YNFKEQ come from the germline V gene. CDR3 loop: CASSQGQHQETQYF. The CDR3 DNA follows: TGTGCCAGCAGCCAGGGACAGCACCAAGAGACCCAGTACTTC.

This clone has a handful of counts. The chain couples TRBV3-1 (or the pseudogene TRBV3-2) to TRBJ2-1; weak D call: TRBD2 (5 bases). From germline, CDR1 is LGHDT and CDR2 YNNKEL (reference sequence). The CDR3 sequence is 17 residues long. V lost 0 bases and J 4 bases, leaving 16 bases between the germline ends. Here the CDR3 reads CASSQDFAAGSYNEQFF. CDR3 sequence (DNA): TGTGCCAGCAGCCAAGATTTTGCGGCGGGCAGTTACAATGAGCAGTTCTTC.

V and J are TRBV15 and TRBJ1-1; D is possibly TRBD1 (5 bases). Germline V gene lookup returns CDR1 LNHNV and CDR2 YYDKDF (reference sequence). V was clipped by 0 bases and J by 5 bases, with 13 bases between them. The CDR3 has 15 residues. The CDR3 protein is CATSRDSGLSTEAFF. CDR3 sequence (DNA): TGTGCCACCAGCAGAGATTCGGGGCTGTCAACTGAAGCTTTCTTT.

The count of this clone is one. The chain is built from TRBV5-1 and TRBJ2-3, with TRBD1 matching over 9 bases. The CDR3 totals 16 residues. Trimming at V came to 0 bases and at J to 2 bases, leaving 4 bases not matched to a gene. CDR1 is SGHRS, CDR2 YFSETQ, per germline. The CDR3 here is CASSLAGTGLTDTQYF. The CDR3, as DNA: TGCGCCAGCAGCTTGGCCGGGACAGGGCTCACAGATACGCAGTATTTT.

In its sample, this clone was seen a few times. This rearrangement joins TRBV4-2 to TRBJ1-1; maybe TRBD1 (5 bases). The CDR3 is made up of 15 amino acids. Trimming took off 0 bases at V and 8 bases at J, with 16 bases between the two ends. The V gene's germline CDR1 is LGHNA and CDR2 YNFKEQ. The CDR3 sequence is CASSQENGREVEAFF. As DNA, the CDR3 is TGTGCCAGCAGCCAAGAAAATGGCAGGGAAGTCGAAGCTTTCTTT.

The V call is TRBV24-1, the J call TRBJ2-3, with 12 bases aligning to TRBD2. The germline gives CDR1 KGHDR, CDR2 SFDVKD. The V segment lost 4 bases and the J segment 4 bases; nucleotides outside the gene matches: 5. This CDR3 is 16 amino acids long. The CDR3 DNA follows: TGTGCCACCAGTGACCCTAGCGGGGGGGGTGCAGATACGCAGTATTTT. This sequence encodes CATSDPSGGGADTQYF.

This clone was counted between two and nine times. The V call is TRBV9, the J call TRBJ2-6, with 9 bases fitting TRBD2. The CDR3 is 18 amino acids. The J segment lost 0 bases and the V segment lost 3 bases, leaving 7 bases of the junction unmatched. Germline lookup yields CDR1 SGDLS and CDR2 YYNGEE. The CDR3 region has the DNA TGTGCCAGCAGCGCACCTAGCGGGACGTACTCTGGGGCCAACGTCCTGACTTTC. Its translation is CASSAPSGTYSGANVLTF. Supplemented by reference TRBV9 and TRBJ2-6, the full variable domain reads DSGVTQTPKHLITATGQRVTLRCSPRSGDLSVYWYQQSLDQGLQFLIQYYNGEERAKGNILERFSAQQFPDLHSELNLSSLELGDSALYFCASSAPSGTYSGANVLTFGAGSRLTVL.

This clone was found once. The chain links TRBV24-1 to TRBJ2-1; tentatively, D is TRBD2 (5 bases). V was shortened by 7 bases and J by 9 bases, with 9 bases between the two germline ends. From germline, CDR1 is KGHDR and CDR2 SFDVKD. CDR3 length equals 11 residues. The CDR3 coding sequence is TGTGCCACCAGACTAGGACCTGAGCAGTTCTTC. It codes for CATRLGPEQFF.

The V and J genes are TRBV6-5 and TRBJ1-6; D ambiguous. The CDR3 is made up of 15 amino acids. V lost 6 bases and J 4 bases, leaving 13 bases between the germline ends. Germline V lookup: CDR1 MNHEY, CDR2 SVGAGI. CDR3 region: CASSPGRGYNSPLHF. CDR3 DNA: TGTGCCAGCAGCCCAGGTCGAGGGTATAATTCACCCCTCCACTTT.

Here the CDR3 DNA reads TGCGCCAGCAGCACCGTCGCGGGAGGCGGGGAGACCCAGTACTTC. Residues: CASSTVAGGGETQYF. The V call is TRBV5-1, the J call TRBJ2-5, with 8 positions matching TRBD2. This CDR3 contains 15 residues. The V and J ends lost 4 bases and 5 bases, in that order; junction bases with no gene match: 10. The germline V gene encodes CDR1 SGHRS and CDR2 YFSETQ.

The V gene is TRBV4-2, the J gene TRBJ2-3, with no clear D. This CDR3 spans 14 amino acids. Germline lookup yields CDR1 LGHNA and CDR2 YNFKEQ. The V end was cut by 1 base, the J end by 0 bases, with 5 bases between. The CDR3 nucleotides read TGTGCCAGCAGCCAAGCCAGAAGCACAGATACGCAGTATTTT. It yields the protein CASSQARSTDTQYF.